This TCR beta chain was documented in a study of tumor-infiltrating lymphocytes in primary liver carcinoma (dated by TCRdb to between 2016 and 2019). In the study overall: Of the five patients, three men and two women aged 30 to 69 years, four had hepatocellular carcinoma and one had combined HCC and intrahepatic cholangiocarcinoma. To link TCRbeta repertoire diversity to the local molecular phenotype, the approximately 24 tumor region samples were profiled with Agilent mRNA microarrays. Roughly 3.5 to 7.5 million productive TCRbeta reads were obtained per sample, and no significant difference in read depth was found between tissue types. A total of 35 specimens from 5 patients, comprising some 25 tumor regions, 5 adjacent noncancerous liver tissues and 5 peripheral blood samples, were covered by TCRbeta repertoire sequencing. For each liver tumor, the study sampled five regions along with adjacent normal tissue and blood, and applied TCRbeta repertoire sequencing, expression microarrays and whole-exome sequencing. High reproducibility was observed for the technical replicate repertoires, with mean shared-clone rates approximately 0.9 and correlation coefficients above 0.95. The five patients had tumors staged T1-T3 N0M0, with maximum diameters ranging from roughly 4 to 10 cm. The full study reports these points: The study included only five or six patients, and the authors note findings should be validated in a larger study. A significantly larger repertoire fraction was made up by the top 250 clones in tumors than in blood (p = 0.039). Just about 7-25% of top clones turned up in all five regions of a tumor, which suggests spatial heterogeneity among tumor-infiltrating T cells. Repertoire overlap was found to be higher between tumor regions (mean about 35%) than between tumor-adjacent (roughly 17%) or tumor-blood (around 14%) pairs, consistent with antigen-driven expansion. Bulk unsorted samples precluded comparing CD4+ and CD8+ T cell repertoires. Only the TCR beta chain was sequenced, which likely underestimates true repertoire diversity because unpaired alpha chains were not captured.

Starting from approximately 460 ng total RNA, TCRbeta-specific cDNA was produced by reverse transcription with a constant-region primer and ProtoScript II reverse transcriptase. Three nested multiplex PCR rounds, following a slightly modified ARM-PCR procedure, were used to build the TCRbeta libraries. Each of the first two PCR rounds ran for around 11 cycles and used multiplex TRBV1-TRBV30 forward primers together with a Cbeta reverse primer. Sample barcodes and Illumina adapters were added in a final 25-cycle PCR using Deep VentR polymerase. Amplicons of 200-500 bp were gel-purified with a QIAquick gel extraction kit before sequencing. TCRbeta amplicons were sequenced on an Illumina HiSeq 2500 with 250-bp paired-end reads. For the original study's pipeline: Reads were quality-trimmed with Trimmomatic v0.33, and paired reads were merged with FLASH v1.2.11 to recover full CDR3 sequences. V, D and J germline segments were assigned to the rearranged TCRbeta sequences by MiGEC v1.2.1b. Clonotype statistics and Shannon-Wiener diversity indices were calculated with VDJtools v1.0.0. To reduce sampling bias, subsequent analyses other than the diversity analysis used only the 250 most abundant clonotypes in each sample. In TCRdb, the public reads were trimmed at Q25 with fastp and aligned with MiXCR, with productive beta chains retained. Duplicate CDR3 protein sequences are folded into a single record with the most common DNA and genes. These V and J calls originate from TCRdb's pipeline instead of the authors' own analysis. A total of about 84,000 distinct CDR3 sequences appear in this sample, roughly 72% of them only once. Just under 20% of the sample lies in the top ten.

From its cysteine to its phenylalanine, the CDR3 spans 12 amino acids. Only the CDR3 region is kept as DNA, spanning 36 bases read in frame from base 1. According to the germline V gene (reference sequence), CDR1 reads GTSNPN and CDR2 reads SVGIG. Comments on this clonotype: The specificity of this receptor is unknown. A much larger clone sits a single nucleotide away, making a read error possible.

Total RNA and DNA were co-extracted without cell sorting from roughly 20-30 mg of bulk tissue using the AllPrep DNA/RNA mini kit. Roughly 5 patients with histopathologically diagnosed primary liver carcinoma underwent surgical resection in China between November 2015 and early 2016. At the time of sampling, the patients were treatment-naive and had chronic HBV infection. Five spatially separated regions were sampled from each tumor: the superior, inferior, left-lateral and right-lateral poles, plus the tumor centre. According to histology, viable tumor cells made up more than 80% of every tumor sample. Fresh tumor and adjacent tissue pieces were bisected, with one half stored in RNAlater at -80 degrees C and the other half sent for histology.

The sequenced sample consisted of liver tumor tissue from sampling region 1. In light of the paper, this sample's cell subset or site label describes: tumor region T1, superior pole. The V and J segments used are TRBV30 and TRBJ1-2; TRBD1 agrees with 7 junctional bases. The receptor's source is a man aged 35 to 55 with primary liver carcinoma and hepatitis B virus infection. The CDR3 region: CTWSGGGLGYTF. The nucleotide sequence is given as TGTACCTGGAGCGGAGGGGGCTTGGGCTACACCTTC.